The clone carrying this T cell receptor (beta chain) has just a few counts. During active infection, Seattle patients enrolled and were then monitored through disease. The data are from a study of blood T cell repertoires in COVID-19. Looking at the study overall: Sample material is recorded as cDNA or gDNA derived from T cells, B-cell-depleted T cells, or PBMCs.

The CDR3 contains 14 residues. V lost 7 bases to trimming and J lost 3 bases, with 15 bases between them. Germline CDR1 is LNHDA and CDR2 is SQIVND (reference sequence). Here immunoSEQ multiplex PCR was the method, and the copy in TCRdb shows in-frame clones only, minus some. Of around 470,000 clones in the sample, roughly 89% are singletons; the top ten hold 0.8% to 0.9%. The chain couples TRBV19 to TRBJ1-2; D unclear. Sample: peripheral blood. The TCR originated in a young man with COVID-19, enrolled during active disease. In nucleotides, the CDR3 is TGTGCCAGTACCCTCGGCAGGTTTGACTATGGCTACACCTTC. Its protein is CASTLGRFDYGYTF.